This T cell receptor beta chain was captured by sequencing in a study of T-cell reconstitution after alpha-beta-depleted transplantation in children. V lost 8 bases, J lost 0 bases, and 13 bases lay in between. The CDR3 consists of 14 residues. TCRbeta library preparation incorporated unique molecular identifiers. From the PCR reads, TCRdb called clonotypes with MiXCR, one entry per CDR3 protein. The profile covers some 240,000 distinct CDR3 sequences, with more than 10% appearing a single time and approximately 2.9% taken by the ten largest. At least ten counts were recorded for this clonotype. Sample: PBMCs from the stem cell graft donor, taken from the stem cell graft. V and J are TRBV12-3 or TRBV12-4 and TRBJ1-1; a possible D gene is TRBD1 (5 bases). The sequence came from a human donor who donated a stem cell graft to a child with acute lymphoblastic leukemia. This CDR3 is CASGLGRLNTEAFF. In DNA form, the CDR3 reads TGTGCCAGCGGATTGGGACGTTTGAACACTGAAGCTTTCTTT.